The entry below describes one T cell receptor beta chain. Individuals aged 18 to 89 years were recruited from approximately 22 US areas. Clinical history reported by participants formed the basis on which cohorts were assigned. Sequencing was performed with immunoSEQ multiplex PCR; in TCRdb, only in-frame clones are kept and a portion is missing. In the table there are just over 250,000 clones, roughly 80% of which are singletons. CDR3 length equals 15 residues. Trimming stripped 1 base from V and 2 bases from J, with 9 bases between. CDR1 and CDR2 (germline): LNHNV, YYDKDF (reference sequence). The data are from a study of blood T cell repertoires in COVID-19. About the research overall: Italy, Spain and the United States were the sources of the convalescent and acute COVID-19 samples. Nucleic acid was either cDNA or gDNA, and it came from T cells, B-cell-depleted T cells, or PBMCs.

The clonotype comes from a man aged 25 to 40 with acute COVID-19. This rearrangement joins TRBV15 to TRBJ1-5; D possibly corresponds to TRBD1 (5 bases). Sequencing was performed on PBMCs or T cells enriched from blood (not recorded which). The CDR3, as DNA: TGTGCCACCAGCAGAGGGGGCACGGGCAATCAGCCCCAGCATTTT. Amino acids: CATSRGGTGNQPQHF.